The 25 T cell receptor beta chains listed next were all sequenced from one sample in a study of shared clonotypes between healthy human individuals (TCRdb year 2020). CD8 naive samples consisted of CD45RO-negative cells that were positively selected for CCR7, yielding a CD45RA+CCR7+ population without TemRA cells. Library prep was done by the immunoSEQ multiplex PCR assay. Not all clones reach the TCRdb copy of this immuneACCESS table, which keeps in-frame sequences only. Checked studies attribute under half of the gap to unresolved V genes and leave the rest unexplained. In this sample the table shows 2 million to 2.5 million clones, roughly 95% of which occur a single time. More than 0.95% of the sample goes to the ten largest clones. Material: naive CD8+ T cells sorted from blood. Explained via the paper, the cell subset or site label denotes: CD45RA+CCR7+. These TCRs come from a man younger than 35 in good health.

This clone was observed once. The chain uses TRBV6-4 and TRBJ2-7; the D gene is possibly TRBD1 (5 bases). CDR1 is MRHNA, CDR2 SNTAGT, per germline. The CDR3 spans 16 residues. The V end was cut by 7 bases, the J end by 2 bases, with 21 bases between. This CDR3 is CASTPLTVGHPYEQYF. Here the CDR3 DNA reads TGTGCCAGCACCCCGCTTACTGTAGGACACCCCTACGAGCAGTACTTC.

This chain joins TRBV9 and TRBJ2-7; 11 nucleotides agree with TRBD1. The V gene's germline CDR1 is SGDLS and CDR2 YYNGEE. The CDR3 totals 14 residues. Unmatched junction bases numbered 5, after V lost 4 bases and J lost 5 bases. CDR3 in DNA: TGTGCCAGCAGCCCGTGGACAGGGGGCAACGAGCAGTACTTC. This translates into CASSPWTGGNEQYF. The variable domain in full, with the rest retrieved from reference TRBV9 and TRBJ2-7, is DSGVTQTPKHLITATGQRVTLRCSPRSGDLSVYWYQQSLDQGLQFLIQYYNGEERAKGNILERFSAQQFPDLHSELNLSSLELGDSALYFCASSPWTGGNEQYFGPGTRLTVT.

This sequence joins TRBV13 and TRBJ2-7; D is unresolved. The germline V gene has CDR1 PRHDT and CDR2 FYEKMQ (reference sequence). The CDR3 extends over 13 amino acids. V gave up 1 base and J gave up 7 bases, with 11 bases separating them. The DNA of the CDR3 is TGTGCCAGCAGCTTAGCCAGGTTTCATGAGCAGTACTTC. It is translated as CASSLARFHEQYF. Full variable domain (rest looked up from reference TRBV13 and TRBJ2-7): AAGVIQSPRHLIKEKRETATLKCYPIPRHDTVYWYQQGPGQDPQFLISFYEKMQSDKGSIPDRFSAQQFSDYHSELNMSSLELGDSALYFCASSLARFHEQYFGPGTRLTVT.

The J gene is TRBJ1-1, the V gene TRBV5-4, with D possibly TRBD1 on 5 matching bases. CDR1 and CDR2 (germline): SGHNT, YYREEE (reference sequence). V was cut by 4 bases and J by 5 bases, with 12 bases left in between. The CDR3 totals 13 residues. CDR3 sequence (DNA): TGTGCCAGCAGCATCCTGGAGGGGACTGAAGCTTTCTTT. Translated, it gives CASSILEGTEAFF.

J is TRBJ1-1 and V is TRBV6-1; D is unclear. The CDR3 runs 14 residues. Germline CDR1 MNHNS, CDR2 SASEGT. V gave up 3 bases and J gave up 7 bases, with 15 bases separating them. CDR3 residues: CASSEYVGSSEAFF. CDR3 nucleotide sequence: TGTGCCAGCAGTGAGTATGTGGGCAGCAGTGAAGCTTTCTTT.

The CDR3 reads CASSVGLAGVPLQETQYF. CDR3 bases: TGTGCCAGCAGCGTAGGGCTAGCGGGAGTTCCCCTCCAAGAGACCCAGTACTTC. This sequence joins TRBV9 and TRBJ2-5, with 10 positions matching TRBD2. The CDR3 runs 18 residues. Germline trimming cut 0 bases from V and 1 base from J; bases unmatched to any gene: 9. Looked up from germline, CDR1 is SGDLS and CDR2 is YYNGEE.

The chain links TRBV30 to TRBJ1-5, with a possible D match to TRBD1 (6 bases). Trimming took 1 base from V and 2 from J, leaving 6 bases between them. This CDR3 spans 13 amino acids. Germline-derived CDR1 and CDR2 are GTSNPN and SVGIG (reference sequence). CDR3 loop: CAWSGTGNQPQHF. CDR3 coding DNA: TGTGCCTGGAGTGGGACAGGCAATCAGCCCCAGCATTTT.

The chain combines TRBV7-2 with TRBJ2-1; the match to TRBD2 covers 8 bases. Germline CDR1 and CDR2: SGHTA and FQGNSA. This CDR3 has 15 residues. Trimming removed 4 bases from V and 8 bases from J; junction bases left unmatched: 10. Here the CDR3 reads CASSWSGSGGDEQFF. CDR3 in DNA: TGTGCCAGCAGCTGGAGCGGGAGTGGGGGCGATGAGCAGTTCTTC.

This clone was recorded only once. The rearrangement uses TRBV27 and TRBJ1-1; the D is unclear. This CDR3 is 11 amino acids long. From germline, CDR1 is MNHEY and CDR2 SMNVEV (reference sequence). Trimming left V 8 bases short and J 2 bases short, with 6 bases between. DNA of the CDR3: TGTGCCAGCGGACTCAACACTGAAGCTTTCTTT. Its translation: CASGLNTEAFF.

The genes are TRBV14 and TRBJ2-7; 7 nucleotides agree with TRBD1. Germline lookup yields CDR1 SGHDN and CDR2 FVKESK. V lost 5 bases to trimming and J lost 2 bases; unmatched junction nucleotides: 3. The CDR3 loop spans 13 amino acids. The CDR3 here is CASSKGTAYEQYF. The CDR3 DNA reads TGTGCCAGCAGCAAAGGGACAGCCTACGAGCAGTACTTC. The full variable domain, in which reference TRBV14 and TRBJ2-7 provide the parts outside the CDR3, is EAGVTQFPSHSVIEKGQTVTLRCDPISGHDNLYWYRRVMGKEIKFLLHFVKESKQDESGMPNNRFLAERTGGTYSTLKVQPAELEDSGVYFCASSKGTAYEQYFGPGTRLTVT.

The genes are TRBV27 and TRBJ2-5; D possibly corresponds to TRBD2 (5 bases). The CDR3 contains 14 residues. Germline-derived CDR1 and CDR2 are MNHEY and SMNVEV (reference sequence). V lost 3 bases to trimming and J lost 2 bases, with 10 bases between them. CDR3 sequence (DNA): TGTGCCAGCAGTTTTCTGGGAGTGCAAGAGACCCAGTACTTC. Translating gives CASSFLGVQETQYF.

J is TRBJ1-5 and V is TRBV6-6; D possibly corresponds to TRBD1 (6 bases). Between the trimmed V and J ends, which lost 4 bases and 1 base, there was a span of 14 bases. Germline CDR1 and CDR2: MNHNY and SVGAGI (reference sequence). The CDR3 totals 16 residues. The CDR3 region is CASSSLGGASNQPQHF. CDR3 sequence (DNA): TGTGCCAGCAGTTCTCTCGGGGGCGCGAGCAATCAGCCCCAGCATTTT.

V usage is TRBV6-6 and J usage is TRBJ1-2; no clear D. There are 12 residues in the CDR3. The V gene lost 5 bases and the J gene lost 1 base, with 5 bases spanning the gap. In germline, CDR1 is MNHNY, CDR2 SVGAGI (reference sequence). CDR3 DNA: TGTGCCAGCAGTACAGATAACTATGGCTACACCTTC. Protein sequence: CASSTDNYGYTF.

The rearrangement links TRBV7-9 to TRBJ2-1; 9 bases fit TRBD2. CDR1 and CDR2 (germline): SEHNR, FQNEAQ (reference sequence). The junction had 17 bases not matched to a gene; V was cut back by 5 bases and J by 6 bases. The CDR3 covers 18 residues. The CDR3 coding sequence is TGTGCCAGCAGCCCCGCCGAGGGTAGCGGGAGCGGTGGCAATGAGCAGTTCTTC. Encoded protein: CASSPAEGSGSGGNEQFF.

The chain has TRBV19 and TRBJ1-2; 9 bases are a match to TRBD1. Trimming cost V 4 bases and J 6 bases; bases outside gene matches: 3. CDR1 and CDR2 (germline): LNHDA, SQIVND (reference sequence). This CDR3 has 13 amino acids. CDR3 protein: CASSTWDRDGYTF. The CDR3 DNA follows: TGTGCCAGTAGTACCTGGGACAGGGATGGCTACACCTTC.

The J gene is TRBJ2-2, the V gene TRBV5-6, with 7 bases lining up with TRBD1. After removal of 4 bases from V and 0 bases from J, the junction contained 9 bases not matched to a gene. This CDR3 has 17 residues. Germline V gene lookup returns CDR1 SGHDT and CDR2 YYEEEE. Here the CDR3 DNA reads TGTGCCAGCAGCCCTATCCCGACAGGGCCGAACACCGGGGAGCTGTTTTTT. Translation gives CASSPIPTGPNTGELFF.

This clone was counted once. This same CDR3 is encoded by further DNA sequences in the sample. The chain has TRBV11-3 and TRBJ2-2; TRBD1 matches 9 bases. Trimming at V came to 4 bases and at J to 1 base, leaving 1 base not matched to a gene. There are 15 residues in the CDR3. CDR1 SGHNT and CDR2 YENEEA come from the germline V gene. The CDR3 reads CASSSDRGNTGELFF. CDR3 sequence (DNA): TGTGCCAGCAGCTCGGACAGGGGGAACACCGGGGAGCTGTTTTTT.

CDR3 bases: TGTGCCAGCAGTTTAACAGTGGGCCTCACAGATACGCAGTATTTT. Translation gives CASSLTVGLTDTQYF. This chain joins TRBV27 and TRBJ2-3; no firm D call. The V and J ends lost 2 bases and 2 bases respectively, with 11 bases between them. Germline V CDR1 and CDR2: MNHEY, SMNVEV (reference sequence). The CDR3 extends over 15 amino acids.

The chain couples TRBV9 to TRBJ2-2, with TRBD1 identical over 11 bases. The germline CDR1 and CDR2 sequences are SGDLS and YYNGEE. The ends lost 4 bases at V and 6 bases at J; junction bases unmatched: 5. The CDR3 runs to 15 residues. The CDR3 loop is CASSPPGQGAGELFF. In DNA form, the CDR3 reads TGTGCCAGCAGCCCACCGGGACAGGGGGCCGGGGAGCTGTTTTTT.

CDR3 DNA sequence: TGTGCCAGCAGCTTACTAGATAACACCGGGGAGCTGTTTTTT. Translating gives CASSLLDNTGELFF. The chain employs TRBV27 and TRBJ2-2; D might be TRBD2 (5 bases). V lost 6 bases, J lost 2 bases, and 10 bases lay in between. Germline assignment: CDR1 MNHEY and CDR2 SMNVEV (reference sequence). The CDR3 spans 14 residues.

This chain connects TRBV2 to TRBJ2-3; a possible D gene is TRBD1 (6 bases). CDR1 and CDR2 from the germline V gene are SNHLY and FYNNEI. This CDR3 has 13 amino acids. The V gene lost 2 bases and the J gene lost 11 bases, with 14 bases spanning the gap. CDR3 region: CASSEKGVVEQYF. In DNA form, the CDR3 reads TGTGCCAGCAGTGAAAAGGGGGTCGTTGAGCAGTATTTT.

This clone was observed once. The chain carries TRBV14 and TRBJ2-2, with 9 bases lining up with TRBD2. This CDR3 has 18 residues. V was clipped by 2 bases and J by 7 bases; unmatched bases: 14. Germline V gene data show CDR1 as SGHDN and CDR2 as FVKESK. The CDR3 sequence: CASSQQRALAGFGGELFF. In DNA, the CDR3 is TGTGCCAGCAGCCAACAGAGGGCCCTAGCGGGGTTTGGCGGGGAGCTGTTTTTT.

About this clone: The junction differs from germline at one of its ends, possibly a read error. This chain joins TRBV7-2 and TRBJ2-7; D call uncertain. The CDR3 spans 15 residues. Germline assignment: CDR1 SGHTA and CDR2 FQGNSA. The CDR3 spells CASTLGWGISYEQYF. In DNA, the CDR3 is TGTGCCAGCACCTTAGGGTGGGGTATTAGCTACGAGCAGTACTTC.

CDR3 DNA: TGTGCCAGCAGCTTTCTACAGGGGGCAAACGAGCAGTACTTC. This encodes CASSFLQGANEQYF. The rearrangement links TRBV7-6 to TRBJ2-7, with 9 bases aligning to TRBD1. Germline V gene data show CDR1 as SGHVS and CDR2 as FNYEAQ. The CDR3 has 14 residues. V shed 3 bases, J shed 5 bases, and the junction held 5 bases outside the gene matches.

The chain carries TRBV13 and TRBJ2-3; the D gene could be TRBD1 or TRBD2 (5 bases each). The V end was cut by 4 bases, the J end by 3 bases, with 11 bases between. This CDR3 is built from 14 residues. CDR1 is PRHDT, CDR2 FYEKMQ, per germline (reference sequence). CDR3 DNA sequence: TGTGCCAGCAGCTCTCGGGGCACTACAGATACGCAGTATTTT. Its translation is CASSSRGTTDTQYF.